Shown below are 12 T cell receptor beta chains from a single sample sequenced in a study of shared T cell receptors in the human thymus (dated by TCRdb to the early 2020s). Library method: the immunoSEQ multiplex PCR assay. TCRdb's version of the immuneACCESS table is confined to in-frame rearrangements and falls short of the full clone set. An unresolved V gene accounts for under half of the shortfall where checked; the remainder is of unknown origin. The sample table shows about 660,000 clones, and around nine tenths are seen once. About 0.01% of the sample belongs to the ten largest clones. Separately, the same data were catalogued under a study of human thymus T cells.

Sequenced input: thymocytes. These receptor sequences come from a boy less than two years old with a congenital heart defect. Donor details come from another sample of the same person, matched by shared clones.

This chain connects TRBV6-5 to TRBJ2-3; TRBD1 matches 8 bases. The CDR3 is 13 amino acids. Germline V lookup: CDR1 MNHEY, CDR2 SVGAGI. The ends lost 0 bases at V and 14 bases at J; junction bases unmatched: 7. This CDR3 is CASSYSTRTGSYF. CDR3 coding DNA: TGTGCCAGCAGTTACTCGACTCGGACAGGGTCGTATTTT.

The chain uses TRBV28 and TRBJ2-1; TRBD2 agrees at 8 bases. Trimming removed 6 bases from V and 6 bases from J; junction bases left unmatched: 16. The CDR3 covers 17 residues. Germline V gene lookup returns CDR1 MDHEN and CDR2 SYDVKM. CDR3 nucleotides: TGTGCCAGCAGCCCCATTAAGGGCCGGCGGGAGGCCAATGAGCAGTTCTTC. It yields the protein CASSPIKGRREANEQFF.

The chain recombines TRBV10-1 with TRBJ1-2; D is unresolved. Germline V gene data show CDR1 as WNHNN and CDR2 as SYGVQD (reference sequence). There are 14 residues in the CDR3. Trimming took 7 bases from V and 1 from J, leaving 13 bases between them. Written as DNA, the CDR3 is TGCGCCAGCACGGGATACACCCTTAACTATGGCTACACCTTC. Translating gives CASTGYTLNYGYTF.

The chain couples TRBV27 to TRBJ1-4; 11 bases match TRBD1. Unmatched junction bases numbered 7, after V lost 5 bases and J lost 8 bases. The CDR3 contains 15 residues. Germline CDR1 and CDR2: MNHEY and SMNVEV (reference sequence). DNA for the CDR3: TGTGCCAGCAGTCACCGCCGGGACAGGGGGGAAAAACTGTTTTTT. Translation: CASSHRRDRGEKLFF.

The chain carries TRBV14 and TRBJ2-1; TRBD2 aligns across 11 bases. From germline, CDR1 is SGHDN and CDR2 FVKESK. CDR3 length: 17 amino acids. V was clipped by 0 bases and J by 6 bases; unmatched bases: 7. CDR3 sequence (DNA): TGTGCCAGCAGCCAAGATGGTAGCGGGAGGGCCCTCAATGAGCAGTTCTTC. It encodes CASSQDGSGRALNEQFF.

This clone was observed a single time. The chain combines TRBV15 with TRBJ2-5; 7 nucleotides line up with TRBD1. This CDR3 has 17 amino acids. Germline assignment: CDR1 LNHNV and CDR2 YYDKDF (reference sequence). V lost 1 base and J lost 5; bases outside the gene matches: 13. CDR3 in DNA: TGTGCCACCAGCAGAGCCCTGACAGGGATCGGTCAGGAGACCCAGTACTTC. The encoded protein is CATSRALTGIGQETQYF.

V and J are TRBV5-1 and TRBJ2-3; 8 bases match TRBD1. Trimming at V came to 3 bases and at J to 2 bases, leaving 2 bases not matched to a gene. The CDR3 consists of 14 residues. Germline values: CDR1 SGHRS, CDR2 YFSETQ. The CDR3 DNA sequence: TGCGCCAGCAGCTCGACAGGGGACACAGATACGCAGTATTTT. It translates to CASSSTGDTDTQYF.

On this clone: This sample also contains other DNA sequences that code for the same CDR3. This rearrangement joins TRBV21-1 to TRBJ2-7; the DNA was not compared with TRBD2, the D call given in the table. TRBV21-1 is reported as a pseudogene. The CDR3 is 12 residues long. Here the CDR3 DNA reads TGTGCCAGCAGCCGGTCCTCCTACGAGCAGTACTTC. Translated, it gives CASSRSSYEQYF.

The CDR3 protein is CASSSHGEASSYNEQFF. The CDR3 DNA sequence: TGTGCCAGCAGTTCCCACGGTGAGGCGAGCTCCTACAATGAGCAGTTCTTC. The rearrangement links TRBV28 to TRBJ2-1; D unresolved. The CDR3 consists of 17 residues. Trimming took 4 bases from V and 0 from J, leaving 16 bases between them. Per the germline V gene, CDR1 is MDHEN and CDR2 is SYDVKM.

The chain couples TRBV7-6 to TRBJ2-7, with 10 positions matching TRBD2. The CDR3 loop spans 16 amino acids. Germline V gene lookup returns CDR1 SGHVS and CDR2 FNYEAQ. The V and J ends lost 4 bases and 1 base, in that order; junction bases with no gene match: 7. The CDR3 DNA reads as TGTGCCAGCAGCTGGGGACATAGCGGGAGGTCCTACGAGCAGTACTTC. This encodes CASSWGHSGRSYEQYF. The variable domain in full, with the rest retrieved from reference TRBV7-6 and TRBJ2-7, is GAGVSQSPRYKVTKRGQDVALRCDPISGHVSLYWYRQALGQGPEFLTYFNYEAQQDKSGLPNDRFSAERPEGSISTLTIQRTEQRDSAMYRCASSWGHSGRSYEQYFGPGTRLTVT.

This sequence joins TRBV4-3 and TRBJ2-5; possibly TRBD2 for D (6 bases). The assigned J gene may be wrong: the sequence end matches TRBJ2-7 better. CDR1 and CDR2 from the germline V gene are LGHNA and YSLEER. The CDR3 is 17 residues long. This CDR3 reads CASSQDPQRGKTYEQYF. CDR3 in DNA: TGCGCCAGCAGCCAAGATCCTCAACGGGGGAAAACCTACGAGCAGTACTTC.

The CDR3 is CASSLRGGLAGSYEQYF. Written as DNA, the CDR3 is TGTGCCAGCAGTTTGAGGGGGGGACTAGCGGGATCCTACGAGCAGTACTTC. The chain is built from TRBV28 and TRBJ2-7; 13 bases fit TRBD2. J was trimmed by 1 base and V by 3 bases; bases with no gene match: 6. Germline V gene data show CDR1 as MDHEN and CDR2 as SYDVKM. The CDR3 is made up of 17 amino acids.